The 25 T cell receptor beta chains below come from one sample, sequenced in a study of identical twins. Via MiXCR, TCRdb re-called the 5' RACE reads, giving one row per CDR3 protein. The repertoire holds 600,000 to 800,000 distinct CDR3 sequences, with less than 25% as singletons. The same data also went into a second study, on T cells expressing NK-cell markers.

Source material: PBMCs. The source of these receptors is a woman aged 18 to 35 in good health.

This chain connects TRBV7-2 to TRBJ2-7; a possible D gene is TRBD2 (5 bases). The CDR3 runs 15 residues. Germline CDR1 SGHTA, CDR2 FQGNSA. V gave up 6 bases and J gave up 0 bases, with 15 bases separating them. This chain's CDR3 is CASRPGSGSSYEQYF. The CDR3 DNA reads TGTGCCAGCAGGCCCGGCAGTGGGAGCTCCTACGAGCAGTACTTC.

This clonotype appeared a few times. The chain recombines TRBV10-3 with TRBJ2-4; unclear D gene. The CDR3 extends over 11 amino acids. The V end lost 3 bases, the J end lost 13 bases, and 10 bases lay between the germline ends. In germline, CDR1 is ENHRY, CDR2 SYGVKD. This chain's CDR3 is CAISDGWHQYF. As DNA, the CDR3 is TGTGCCATCAGTGACGGCTGGCACCAGTACTTC.

This clonotype was counted only a few times. The V gene is TRBV5-1, the J gene TRBJ1-1, with D possibly TRBD1 on 5 matching bases. V lost 4 bases and J 1 base, leaving 14 bases between the germline ends. Germline-derived CDR1 and CDR2 are SGHRS and YFSETQ. There are 15 residues in the CDR3. The CDR3 spells CASSNLQGGNTEAFF. CDR3 bases: TGCGCCAGCAGCAACCTCCAGGGCGGGAACACTGAAGCTTTCTTT.

This clonotype came up a few times. This chain uses TRBV5-4 with TRBJ2-3; 8 bases agree with TRBD1. Germline CDR1 SGHNT, CDR2 YYREEE (reference sequence). J was trimmed by 4 bases and V by 2 bases; bases with no gene match: 18. This CDR3 is 19 amino acids long. This CDR3 is CASSFPGQGKAFAADTQYF. The CDR3 coding sequence is TGTGCCAGCAGCTTCCCTGGACAGGGTAAAGCTTTTGCGGCAGATACGCAGTATTTT.

This clonotype was counted between two and nine times. The genes are TRBV6-2 or TRBV6-3 and TRBJ2-1, with 8 bases aligning to TRBD2. V gave up 5 bases and J gave up 8 bases; unmatched junction bases: 17. Germline CDR1 and CDR2: MNHEY and SVGEGT. CDR3 size: 17 residues. The CDR3 DNA reads as TGTGCCAGCAGTCCCGGCCGAAAAGCGGGGGTAAGATATGAGCAGTTCTTC. It translates to CASSPGRKAGVRYEQFF.

This clonotype was seen only a few times. The rearrangement links TRBV9 to TRBJ2-7; no firm D call. The CDR3 covers 13 residues. CDR1 is SGDLS, CDR2 YYNGEE, per germline. V was pared by 1 base and J by 4 bases, with 9 bases between. DNA of the CDR3: TGTGCCAGCAGCGTAAGTCTTGAATACGAGCAGTACTTC. This gives the protein CASSVSLEYEQYF.

The chain uses TRBV28 and TRBJ2-3, with D possibly being TRBD1 or TRBD2 (5 bases each). The V gene lost 5 bases and the J gene lost 4 bases, with 16 bases spanning the gap. CDR1 is MDHEN, CDR2 SYDVKM, per germline. The CDR3 is 15 amino acids. The CDR3 reads CASSPSGTRADTQYF. The DNA of the CDR3 is TGTGCCAGCAGTCCCAGTGGGACGCGCGCAGATACGCAGTATTTT.

The chain combines TRBV11-2 with TRBJ2-7, with D possibly being TRBD2 (5 bases). Trimming took off 4 bases at V and 6 bases at J, with 16 bases between the two ends. Germline CDR1 is SGHAT and CDR2 is FQNNGV. The CDR3 sequence is 14 residues long. As DNA, the CDR3 is TGTGCCAGCAGCTCCCGGTGGCTAGCCGGCGAGCAGTACTTC. Its translation: CASSSRWLAGEQYF. Using reference TRBV11-2 and TRBJ2-7 for the parts outside the CDR3, the full variable domain is EAGVAQSPRYKIIEKRQSVAFWCNPISGHATLYWYQQILGQGPKLLIQFQNNGVVDDSQLPKDRFSAERLKGVDSTLKIQPAKLEDSAVYLCASSSRWLAGEQYFGPGTRLTVT.

This sequence joins TRBV20-1 and TRBJ2-3; D not certain. The V and J ends lost 5 bases and 0 bases respectively, with 9 bases between them. Germline V gene sequence: CDR1 DFQATT, CDR2 SNEGSKA (reference sequence). This CDR3 contains 13 residues. The CDR3 sequence is CSAGLPSTDTQYF. CDR3 DNA sequence: TGCAGTGCTGGTCTCCCTAGCACAGATACGCAGTATTTT.

The rearrangement joins TRBV20-1 to TRBJ2-1; the D gene could be TRBD1 or TRBD2 (5 bases each). The length of the CDR3 is 11 residues. Germline V lookup: CDR1 DFQATT, CDR2 SNEGSKA (reference sequence). The ends were cut back, 5 bases at V and 5 bases at J, with 7 bases in the middle. The CDR3 DNA is TGCAGTGCTTGGGGGAACAATGAGCAGTTCTTC. Protein: CSAWGNNEQFF.

In this sample, this clonotype turned up many times. The rearrangement joins TRBV12-3 or TRBV12-4 to TRBJ2-5; a weak D match, TRBD2 (6 bases). Trimming removed 4 bases at V and 1 base at J, with 13 bases between. The CDR3 has 15 residues. CDR3 residues: CASSYTRDFQETQYF. The DNA of the CDR3 is TGTGCCAGCAGTTACACCCGGGACTTCCAAGAGACCCAGTACTTC.

The chain links TRBV19 to TRBJ2-5, with D hard to call. Germline lookup yields CDR1 LNHDA and CDR2 SQIVND (reference sequence). The CDR3 consists of 13 residues. V was cut by 3 bases and J by 4 bases, with 9 bases left in between. The chain's CDR3 is CASSIVLRETQYF. CDR3 coding DNA: TGTGCCAGTAGTATTGTTCTTCGAGAGACCCAGTACTTC.

The chain carries TRBV5-1 and TRBJ2-5; 7 bases line up with TRBD2. The CDR3 length is 13 residues. The junction had 9 bases not matched to a gene; V was cut back by 7 bases and J by 6 bases. Germline CDR1 SGHRS, CDR2 YFSETQ. The CDR3 loop reads CASERGPSQTQYF. The DNA of the CDR3 is TGCGCCAGCGAGCGGGGACCCTCGCAGACCCAGTACTTC.

The chain combines TRBV20-1 with TRBJ2-1; D might be TRBD2 (5 bases). The CDR3 totals 14 residues. V lost 3 bases, J lost 8 bases, and 17 bases lay in between. Looked up from germline, CDR1 is DFQATT and CDR2 is SNEGSKA (reference sequence). The CDR3 here is CSARFWGDKDEQFF. DNA of the CDR3: TGCAGTGCTAGGTTCTGGGGAGATAAAGATGAGCAGTTCTTC.

This clonotype has a handful of counts. The gene calls are TRBV28 and TRBJ2-3, with TRBD2 identical over 11 bases. CDR3 length: 14 residues. Germline V gene sequence: CDR1 MDHEN, CDR2 SYDVKM. In DNA form, the CDR3 reads TGTGCTCTTAGCGGGAGGGCCGAGGAAGATACGCAGTATTTT. Translation gives CALSGRAEEDTQYF. Full variable domain (outside the CDR3, taken from reference TRBV28 and TRBJ2-3): DVKVTQSSRYLVKRTGEKVFLECVQDMDHENMFWYRQDPGLGLRLIYFSYDVKMKEKGDIPEGYSVSREKKERFSLILESASTNQTSMYLCALSGRAEEDTQYFGPGTRLTVL.

The chain recombines TRBV5-4 with TRBJ2-5; TRBD2 aligns across 7 bases. CDR3 length: 16 residues. After removal of 5 bases from V and 3 bases from J, the junction contained 13 bases not matched to a gene. Germline V gene sequence: CDR1 SGHNT, CDR2 YYREEE (reference sequence). In nucleotides, the CDR3 is TGTGCCAGCAGGCGTCAGTCCGGGACTATGGAAGAGACCCAGTACTTC. It yields the protein CASRRQSGTMEETQYF.

V is TRBV7-2 and J is TRBJ2-1, with D possibly matching TRBD1 (7 bases). V dropped 0 bases and J dropped 7 bases, with 19 bases sitting between them. This CDR3 is built from 17 residues. Germline CDR1 and CDR2: SGHTA and FQGNSA. The CDR3 nucleotides are TGTGCCAGCAGCTTAGCCTACAGGGGAACCGGGGGAAATGAGCAGTTCTTC. This sequence encodes CASSLAYRGTGGNEQFF. Full variable domain (outside the CDR3, taken from reference TRBV7-2 and TRBJ2-1): GAGVSQSPSNKVTEKGKDVELRCDPISGHTALYWYRQSLGQGLEFLIYFQGNSAPDKSGLPSDRFSAERTGGSVSTLTIQRTQQEDSAVYLCASSLAYRGTGGNEQFFGPGTRLTVL.

This clonotype was counted only a few times. The chain couples TRBV5-1 to TRBJ2-5, with a possible D match to TRBD2 (6 bases). There are 15 residues in the CDR3. CDR1 is SGHRS, CDR2 YFSETQ, per germline. V lost 4 bases and J lost 0, with 13 bases in between. The CDR3 nucleotides are TGCGCCAGCAGCATCACGCCGGGAGACCAAGAGACCCAGTACTTC. This translates into CASSITPGDQETQYF.

The V and J genes are TRBV12-3 or TRBV12-4 and TRBJ2-5; tentative D call: TRBD1 (5 bases). Trimming pared 3 bases from V and 0 bases from J, leaving 11 bases between. CDR3 length equals 15 residues. Here the CDR3 DNA reads TGTGCCAGCAGTTTCAGACAGACGTACCAAGAGACCCAGTACTTC. This gives the protein CASSFRQTYQETQYF.

The sample holds many counts of this clonotype. The rearrangement uses TRBV12-3 or TRBV12-4 and TRBJ2-1; 7 nucleotides line up with TRBD2. V lost 5 bases, J lost 4 bases, and 5 bases stayed unmatched. The length of the CDR3 is 14 residues. CDR3 loop: CASSQAGPYNEQFF. CDR3 bases: TGTGCCAGCAGTCAAGCGGGACCTTACAATGAGCAGTTCTTC.

The chain couples TRBV6-5 to TRBJ2-7, with D unclear. The CDR3 consists of 16 residues. Germline loops: CDR1 MNHEY, CDR2 SVGAGI. The ends were cut back, 2 bases at V and 1 base at J, with 15 bases in the middle. In nucleotides, the CDR3 is TGTGCCAGCAGTTACATCGGTCAACCTTCGTCCTACGAGCAGTACTTC. Translation: CASSYIGQPSSYEQYF.

This clonotype has a handful of counts. The CDR3 reads CASSERPGLAYEQYF. In DNA, the CDR3 is TGCGCCAGCAGCGAAAGACCGGGCCTGGCCTACGAGCAGTACTTC. V usage is TRBV5-1 and J usage is TRBJ2-7; D is uncertain. The CDR3 is 15 residues long. The germline CDR1 and CDR2 sequences are SGHRS and YFSETQ. V shed 4 bases and J shed 2 bases, with 16 bases lying between them.

This chain joins TRBV12-3 or TRBV12-4 and TRBJ1-2; D may be TRBD1 (6 bases). There are 15 residues in the CDR3. The V end lost 5 bases, the J end lost 0 bases, and 13 bases lay between the germline ends. The CDR3, as DNA: TGTGCCAGCAGTGGGGGACACACCACTAACTATGGCTACACCTTC. Its translation is CASSGGHTTNYGYTF.

This clonotype was detected only a few times. This chain links TRBV2 with TRBJ1-4; unclear D gene. V dropped 3 bases and J dropped 8 bases, with 19 bases sitting between them. The CDR3 consists of 16 residues. Per germline, CDR1 SNHLY and CDR2 FYNNEI. CDR3 nucleotide sequence: TGTGCCAGCAGTGAGGCGTGGTCTTTCGACCTAGAAAAACTGTTTTTT. Translating gives CASSEAWSFDLEKLFF.

This clonotype was picked up a small number of times. The chain carries TRBV11-2 and TRBJ2-1; 9 positions agree with TRBD2. V was clipped by 1 base and J by 4 bases; unmatched bases: 11. CDR1 is SGHAT, CDR2 FQNNGV, per germline. The CDR3 runs to 18 residues. CDR3 in amino acids: CASSLVLAGDRGYNEQFF. For the CDR3, the DNA is TGTGCCAGCAGCTTAGTACTAGCGGGCGATCGGGGATACAATGAGCAGTTCTTC. The full variable domain, rest sourced from reference TRBV11-2 and TRBJ2-1, is EAGVAQSPRYKIIEKRQSVAFWCNPISGHATLYWYQQILGQGPKLLIQFQNNGVVDDSQLPKDRFSAERLKGVDSTLKIQPAKLEDSAVYLCASSLVLAGDRGYNEQFFGPGTRLTVL.